This T cell receptor beta chain was sequenced during a study of Graves' ophthalmopathy and Graves' hyperthyroidism. For the study at large: Before any treatment was given, at initial diagnosis, peripheral blood was collected. Overall study results and limits: Between ophthalmopathy and stable hyperthyroidism, a 13-signature model drew a separation with approximately 90% sensitivity and about 80% specificity. The model reached 70.59% sensitivity and approximately 72% specificity for predicting ophthalmopathy progression.

Exclusion criteria comprised other autoimmune diseases, uncontrolled infections, pregnancy or lactation in patients. The V and J ends lost 5 bases and 8 bases respectively, with 12 bases between them. CDR3 length: 12 residues. Germline CDR1 LNHNV, CDR2 YYDKDF (reference sequence). To note about this clonotype: Its specificity is not known.

RNA transcripts were the template, and TCR beta CDR3 regions were amplified from them. HTBI-primed first-round RT-PCR preceded second-round multiplex PCR. TCRdb re-called the multiplex PCR reads with MiXCR, one entry per CDR3 protein. This sample has approximately 480,000 distinct CDR3 sequences, with roughly an eighth found just once. The material sequenced was blood. This TCR was sampled from a young woman with Graves' ophthalmopathy. This chain links TRBV15 with TRBJ1-2, with D hard to call. The CDR3 region has the DNA TGTGCCACCAGCCCTTGGGGTGGGGGCTACACCTTC. It encodes CATSPWGGGYTF.